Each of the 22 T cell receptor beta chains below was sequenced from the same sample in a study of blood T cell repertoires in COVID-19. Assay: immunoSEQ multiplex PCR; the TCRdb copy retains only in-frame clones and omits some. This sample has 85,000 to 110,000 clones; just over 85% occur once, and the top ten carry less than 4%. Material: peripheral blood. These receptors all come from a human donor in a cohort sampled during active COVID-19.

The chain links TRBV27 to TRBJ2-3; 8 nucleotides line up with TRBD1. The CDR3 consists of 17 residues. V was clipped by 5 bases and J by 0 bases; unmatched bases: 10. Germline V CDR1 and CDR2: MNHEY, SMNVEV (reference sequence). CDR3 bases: TGTGCCAGCAGTCCCGGGACAGGCCGCACTAGCACAGATACGCAGTATTTT. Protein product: CASSPGTGRTSTDTQYF.

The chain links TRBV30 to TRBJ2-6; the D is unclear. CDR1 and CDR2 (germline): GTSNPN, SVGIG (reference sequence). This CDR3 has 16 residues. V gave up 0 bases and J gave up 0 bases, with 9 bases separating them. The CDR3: CAWSVQVSSGANVLTF. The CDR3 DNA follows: TGTGCCTGGAGTGTACAAGTAAGCTCTGGGGCCAACGTCCTGACTTTC.

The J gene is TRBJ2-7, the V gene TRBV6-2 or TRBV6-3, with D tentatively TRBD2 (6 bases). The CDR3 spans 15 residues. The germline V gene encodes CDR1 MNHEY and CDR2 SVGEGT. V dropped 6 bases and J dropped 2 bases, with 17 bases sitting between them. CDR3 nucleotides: TGTGCCAGCAGCCACCTAGCGACAGCCGCCTACGAGCAGTACTTC. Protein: CASSHLATAAYEQYF.

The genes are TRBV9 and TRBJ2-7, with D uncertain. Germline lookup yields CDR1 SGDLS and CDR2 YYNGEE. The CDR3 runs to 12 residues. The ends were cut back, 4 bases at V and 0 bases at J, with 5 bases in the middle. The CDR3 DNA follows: TGTGCCAGCAGCTACAACTCCTACGAGCAGTACTTC. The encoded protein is CASSYNSYEQYF.

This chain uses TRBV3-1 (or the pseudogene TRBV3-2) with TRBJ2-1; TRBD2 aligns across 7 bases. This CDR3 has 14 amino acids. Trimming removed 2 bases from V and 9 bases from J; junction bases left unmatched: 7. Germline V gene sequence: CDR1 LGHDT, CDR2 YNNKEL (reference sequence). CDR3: CASSQRQGGSEQFF. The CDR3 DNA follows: TGTGCCAGCAGCCAAAGGCAGGGAGGGAGTGAGCAGTTCTTC.

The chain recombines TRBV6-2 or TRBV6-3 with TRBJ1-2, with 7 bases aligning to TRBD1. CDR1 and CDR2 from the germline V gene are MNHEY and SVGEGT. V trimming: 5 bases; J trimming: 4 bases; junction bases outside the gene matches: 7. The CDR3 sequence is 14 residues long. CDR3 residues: CASSDTGQLYGYTF. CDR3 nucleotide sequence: TGTGCCAGCAGTGACACGGGACAGCTCTATGGCTACACCTTC.

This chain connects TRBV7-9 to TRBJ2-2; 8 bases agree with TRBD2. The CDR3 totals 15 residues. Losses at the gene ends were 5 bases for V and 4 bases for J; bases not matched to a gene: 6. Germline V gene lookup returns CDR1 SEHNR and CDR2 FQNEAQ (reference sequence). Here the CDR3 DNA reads TGTGCCAGCAGCCTCGGACTAGCCGGCACCGGGGAGCTGTTTTTT. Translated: CASSLGLAGTGELFF.

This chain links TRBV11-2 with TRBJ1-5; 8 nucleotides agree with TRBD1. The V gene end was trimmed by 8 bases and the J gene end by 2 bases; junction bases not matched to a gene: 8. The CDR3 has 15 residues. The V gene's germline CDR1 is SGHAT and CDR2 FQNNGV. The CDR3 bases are TGTGCCAGCCGGGCCGGGACAGGAGGCAATCAGCCCCAGCATTTT. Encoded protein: CASRAGTGGNQPQHF.

In nucleotides, the CDR3 is TGTGCCAGCAGCCACCCACTAGCGGGAGGGCCAGGGACGCAGTATTTT. Translated, it gives CASSHPLAGGPGTQYF. V gene TRBV3-1 (or the pseudogene TRBV3-2) combines with J gene TRBJ2-3; 13 nucleotides agree with TRBD2. CDR3 length: 16 amino acids. Germline V gives CDR1 LGHDT, CDR2 YNNKEL (reference sequence). J was trimmed by 9 bases and V by 3 bases; bases with no gene match: 9.

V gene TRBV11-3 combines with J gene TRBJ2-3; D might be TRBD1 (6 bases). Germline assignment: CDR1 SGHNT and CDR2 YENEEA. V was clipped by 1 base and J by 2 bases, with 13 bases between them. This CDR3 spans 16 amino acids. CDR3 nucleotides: TGTGCCAGCAGCTTAGGGCTGGGGGCATACACAGATACGCAGTATTTT. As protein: CASSLGLGAYTDTQYF.

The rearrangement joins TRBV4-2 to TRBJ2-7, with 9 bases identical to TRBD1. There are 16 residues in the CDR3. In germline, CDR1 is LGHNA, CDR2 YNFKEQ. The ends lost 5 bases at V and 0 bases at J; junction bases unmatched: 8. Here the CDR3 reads CASSERDRASSYEQYF. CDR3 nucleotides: TGTGCCAGCAGCGAGAGGGACAGGGCAAGCTCCTACGAGCAGTACTTC.

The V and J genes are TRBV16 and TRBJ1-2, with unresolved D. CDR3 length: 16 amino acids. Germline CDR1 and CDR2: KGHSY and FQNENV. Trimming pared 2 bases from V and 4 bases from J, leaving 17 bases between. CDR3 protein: CASSQDIGLTTYGYTF. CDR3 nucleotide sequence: TGTGCCAGCAGCCAAGACATAGGCCTTACAACCTATGGCTACACCTTC.

The CDR3 region is CASSRGAGSTEAFF. The DNA for the CDR3 is TGTGCCAGCAGCCGTGGGGCGGGAAGCACTGAAGCTTTCTTT. The chain is built from TRBV7-8 and TRBJ1-1; possible D gene TRBD1, 5 bases. The germline V gene encodes CDR1 SGHVS and CDR2 FQNEAQ. This CDR3 region has 14 residues. V was trimmed by 5 bases and J by 4 bases, leaving 14 bases between them.

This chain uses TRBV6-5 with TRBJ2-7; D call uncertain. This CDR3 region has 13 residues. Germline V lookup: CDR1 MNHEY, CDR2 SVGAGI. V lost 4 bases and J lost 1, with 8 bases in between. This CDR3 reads CASSLQSSYEQYF. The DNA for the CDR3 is TGTGCCAGCAGTTTACAGTCGTCCTACGAGCAGTACTTC.

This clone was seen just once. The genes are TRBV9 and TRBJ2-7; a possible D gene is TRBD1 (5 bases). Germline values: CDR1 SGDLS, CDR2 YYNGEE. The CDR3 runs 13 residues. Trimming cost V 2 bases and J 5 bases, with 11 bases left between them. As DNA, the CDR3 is TGTGCCAGCAGCGTCGACCAGGGAAACGAGCAGTACTTC. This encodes CASSVDQGNEQYF.

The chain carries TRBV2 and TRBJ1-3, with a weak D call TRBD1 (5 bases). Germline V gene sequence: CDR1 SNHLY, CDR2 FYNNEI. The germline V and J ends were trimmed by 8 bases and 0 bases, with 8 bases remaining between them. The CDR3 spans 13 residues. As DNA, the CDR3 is TGTGCCAGCGTCAGGGTCTCTGGAAACACCATATATTTT. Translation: CASVRVSGNTIYF.

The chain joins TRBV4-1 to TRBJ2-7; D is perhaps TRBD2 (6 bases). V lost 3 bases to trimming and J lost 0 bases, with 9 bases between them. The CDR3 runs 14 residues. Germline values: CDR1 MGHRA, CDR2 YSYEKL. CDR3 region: CASSHTSPSYEQYF. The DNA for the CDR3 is TGCGCCAGCAGCCATACTAGCCCCTCCTACGAGCAGTACTTC.

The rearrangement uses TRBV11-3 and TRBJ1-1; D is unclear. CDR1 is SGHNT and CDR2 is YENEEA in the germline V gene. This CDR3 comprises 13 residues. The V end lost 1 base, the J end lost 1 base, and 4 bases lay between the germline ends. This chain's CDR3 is CASSLGGNTEAFF. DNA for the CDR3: TGTGCCAGCAGCTTAGGAGGGAACACTGAAGCTTTCTTT.

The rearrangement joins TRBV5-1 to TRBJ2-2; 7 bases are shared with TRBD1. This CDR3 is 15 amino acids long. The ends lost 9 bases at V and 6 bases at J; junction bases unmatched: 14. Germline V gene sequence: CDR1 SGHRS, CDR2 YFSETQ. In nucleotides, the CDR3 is TGCGCCACCACGACAGGGTTCGGTTCCGCCGGGGAGCTGTTTTTT. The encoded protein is CATTTGFGSAGELFF.

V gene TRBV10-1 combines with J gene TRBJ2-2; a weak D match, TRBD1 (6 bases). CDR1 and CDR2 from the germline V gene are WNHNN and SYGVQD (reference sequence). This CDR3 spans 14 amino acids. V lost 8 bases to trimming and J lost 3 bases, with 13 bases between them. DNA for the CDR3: TGCGCCAGCCAGGGGAATAAAGACACCGGGGAGCTGTTTTTT. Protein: CASQGNKDTGELFF.

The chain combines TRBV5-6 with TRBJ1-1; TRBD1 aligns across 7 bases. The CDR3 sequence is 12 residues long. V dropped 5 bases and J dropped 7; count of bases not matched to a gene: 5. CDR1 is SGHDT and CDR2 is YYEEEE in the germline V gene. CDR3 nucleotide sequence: TGTGCCAGCAGGCCACCAGGGGGTGAAGCTTTCTTT. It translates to CASRPPGGEAFF. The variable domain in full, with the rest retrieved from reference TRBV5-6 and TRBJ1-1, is DAGVTQSPTHLIKTRGQQVTLRCSPKSGHDTVSWYQQALGQGPQFIFQYYEEEERQRGNFPDRFSGHQFPNYSSELNVNALLLGDSALYLCASRPPGGEAFFGQGTRLTVV.

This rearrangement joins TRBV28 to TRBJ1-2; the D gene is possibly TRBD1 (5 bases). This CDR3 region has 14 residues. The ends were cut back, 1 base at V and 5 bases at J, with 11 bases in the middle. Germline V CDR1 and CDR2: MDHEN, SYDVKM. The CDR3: CASSLSLTDYGYTF. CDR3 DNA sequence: TGTGCCAGCAGTTTATCCTTGACAGATTATGGCTACACCTTC.